The T cell receptor (beta chain) described here comes from a study of blood T cell repertoires in COVID-19. Study-wide background: PBMCs, B-cell-depleted T cells, or T cells were the source of the cDNA or gDNA that made up the material.

The authors' processing: For nucleated cells, counts were estimated from reference gene primer amplification. Data came from immunoSEQ multiplex PCR; TCRdb stores just in-frame clones and leaves some out. Clone size and V and J calls were adopted from that table, with D and trimming inferred from the DNA. The repertoire holds a few hundred thousand clones, with more than 85% as singletons. The germline V and J ends were trimmed by 3 bases and 1 base, with 11 bases remaining between them. The CDR3 contains 14 residues. Germline V CDR1 and CDR2: SGHRS, YFSETQ. The V gene is TRBV5-1, the J gene TRBJ2-7, with D possibly matching TRBD1 (7 bases). This TCR was sampled from a man aged 25-45 years with acute or convalescent COVID-19. Input material: peripheral blood. The CDR3 is CASSWGDSSYEQYF. The CDR3 coding sequence is TGCGCCAGCAGCTGGGGGGACAGTTCCTACGAGCAGTACTTC.